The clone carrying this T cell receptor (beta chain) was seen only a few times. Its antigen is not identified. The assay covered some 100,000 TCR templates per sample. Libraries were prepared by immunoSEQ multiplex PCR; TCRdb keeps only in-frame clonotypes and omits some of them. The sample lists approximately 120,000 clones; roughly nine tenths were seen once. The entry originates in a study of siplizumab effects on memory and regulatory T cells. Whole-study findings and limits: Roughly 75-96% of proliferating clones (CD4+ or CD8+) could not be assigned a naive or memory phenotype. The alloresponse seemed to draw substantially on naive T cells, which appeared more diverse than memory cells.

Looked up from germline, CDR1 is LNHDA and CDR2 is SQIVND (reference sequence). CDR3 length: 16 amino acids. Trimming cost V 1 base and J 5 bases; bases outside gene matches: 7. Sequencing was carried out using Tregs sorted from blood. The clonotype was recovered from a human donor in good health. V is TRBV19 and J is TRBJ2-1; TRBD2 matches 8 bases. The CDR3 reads CASSIVETSVHNEQFF. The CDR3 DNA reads TGTGCCAGTAGTATAGTTGAGACTAGCGTCCACAATGAGCAGTTCTTC.